This TCR beta chain is drawn from a study of T cell responses to AZD1222 COVID-19 vaccine. General study results and limits: Dominant at 160-218 and 743-854, vaccine-associated CD4 TCRs also spanned spike. Only a handful of AZD1222 recipients, roughly six in all, had baseline seropositivity. Compared with day 0, the breadth and depth of the Spike-specific TCR repertoire rose significantly after two doses of AZD1222.

Measured with immunoSEQ multiplex PCR; TCRdb has only the in-frame clones, and not every one. The sample holds more than 85,000 clones, roughly 84% seen once. Combined were second doses at about 4 or about 12 weeks. The CDR3 extends over 14 amino acids. With 1 base removed from V and 7 bases from J, the gap between germline ends came to 8 bases. Germline V CDR1 and CDR2: SGHNT, YENEEA. A note on this clone: Its antigen is undetermined.

This TCR derives from an adult who received the AZD1222 COVID-19 vaccine. The rearrangement links TRBV11-3 to TRBJ1-6; D uncertain. Sequenced here: peripheral blood, sampled 28 days after the second AZD1222 dose. CDR3: CASSLGRVNSPLHF. In DNA form, the CDR3 reads TGTGCCAGCAGCTTAGGACGGGTGAATTCACCCCTCCACTTT.